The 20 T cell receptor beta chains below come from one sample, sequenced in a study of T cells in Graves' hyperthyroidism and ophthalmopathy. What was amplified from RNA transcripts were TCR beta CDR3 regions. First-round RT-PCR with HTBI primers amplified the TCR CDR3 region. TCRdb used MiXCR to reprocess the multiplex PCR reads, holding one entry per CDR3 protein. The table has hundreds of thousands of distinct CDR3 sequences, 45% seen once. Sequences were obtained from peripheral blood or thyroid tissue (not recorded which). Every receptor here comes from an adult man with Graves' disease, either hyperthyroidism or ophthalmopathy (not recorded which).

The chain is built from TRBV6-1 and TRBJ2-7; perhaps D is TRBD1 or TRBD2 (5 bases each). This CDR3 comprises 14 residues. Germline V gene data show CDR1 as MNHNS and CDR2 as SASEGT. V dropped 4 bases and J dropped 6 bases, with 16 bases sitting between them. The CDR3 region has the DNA TGTGCCAGCAGTGCGGGGCCCTCGGACTCCGAGCAGTACTTC. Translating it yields CASSAGPSDSEQYF.

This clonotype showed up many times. The CDR3 region has the DNA TGTGCCACCAGTGATTGGCCCGGGGTTGCCCAGTACTTC. This translates into CATSDWPGVAQYF. This chain connects TRBV24-1 to TRBJ2-5; possibly TRBD2 for D (5 bases). The germline CDR1 and CDR2 sequences are KGHDR and SFDVKD. Between the trimmed V and J ends, which lost 2 bases and 9 bases, there was a span of 12 bases. This CDR3 contains 13 residues.

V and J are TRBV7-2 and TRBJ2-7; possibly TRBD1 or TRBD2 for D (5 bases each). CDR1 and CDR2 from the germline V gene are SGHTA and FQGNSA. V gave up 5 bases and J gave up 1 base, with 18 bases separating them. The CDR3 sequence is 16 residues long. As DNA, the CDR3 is TGTGCCAGCAGCCCCACGGGACCTCCTTCGTCCTACGAGCAGTACTTC. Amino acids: CASSPTGPPSSYEQYF.

The CDR3 sequence is CSAQGVAGDQETQYF. The DNA of the CDR3 is TGCAGTGCCCAGGGGGTAGCGGGGGACCAAGAGACCCAGTACTTC. The V gene is TRBV20-1, the J gene TRBJ2-5; 9 nucleotides line up with TRBD2. With 6 bases clipped from V and 0 bases from J, the junction kept 8 bases outside the gene matches. The CDR3 has 15 amino acids. CDR1 and CDR2 from the germline V gene are DFQATT and SNEGSKA (reference sequence).

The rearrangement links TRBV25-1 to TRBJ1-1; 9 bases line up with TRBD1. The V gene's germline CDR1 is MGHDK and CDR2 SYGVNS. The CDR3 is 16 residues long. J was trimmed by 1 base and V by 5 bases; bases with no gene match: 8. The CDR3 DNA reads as TGTGCCAGCAGTTACCCCGGGACAGGGAGGAACACTGAAGCTTTCTTT. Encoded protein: CASSYPGTGRNTEAFF.

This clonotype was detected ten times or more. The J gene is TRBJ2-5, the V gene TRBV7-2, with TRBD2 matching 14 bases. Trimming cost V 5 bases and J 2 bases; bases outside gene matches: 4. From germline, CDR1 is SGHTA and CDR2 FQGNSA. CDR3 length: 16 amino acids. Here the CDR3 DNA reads TGTGCCAGCAGCACAGGGACTAGCGGGGGACAAGAGACCCAGTACTTC. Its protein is CASSTGTSGGQETQYF. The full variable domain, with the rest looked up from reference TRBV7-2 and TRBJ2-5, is GAGVSQSPSNKVTEKGKDVELRCDPISGHTALYWYRQSLGQGLEFLIYFQGNSAPDKSGLPSDRFSAERTGGSVSTLTIQRTQQEDSAVYLCASSTGTSGGQETQYFGPGTRLLVL.

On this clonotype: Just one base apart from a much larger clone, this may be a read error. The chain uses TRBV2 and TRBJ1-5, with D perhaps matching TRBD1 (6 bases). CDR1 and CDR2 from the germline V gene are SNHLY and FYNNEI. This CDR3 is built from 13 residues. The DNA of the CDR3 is TGTGCCCGCAGTCAGGGGACGGACGCATCCCAGCATTTT. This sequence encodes CARSQGTDASQHF.

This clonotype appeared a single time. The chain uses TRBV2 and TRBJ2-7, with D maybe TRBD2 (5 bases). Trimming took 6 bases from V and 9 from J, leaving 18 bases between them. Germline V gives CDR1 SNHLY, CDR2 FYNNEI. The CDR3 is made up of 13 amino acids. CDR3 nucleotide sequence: TGTGCCAGCAGCCAAGATCCCCCGGGGAGGCAGTACTTC. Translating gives CASSQDPPGRQYF.

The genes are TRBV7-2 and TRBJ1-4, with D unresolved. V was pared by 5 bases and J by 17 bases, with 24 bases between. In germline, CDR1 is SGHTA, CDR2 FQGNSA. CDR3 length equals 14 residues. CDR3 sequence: CASSERVAGEYCFF. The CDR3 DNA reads TGTGCCAGCAGCGAAAGGGTAGCCGGGGAATACTGTTTTTTT.

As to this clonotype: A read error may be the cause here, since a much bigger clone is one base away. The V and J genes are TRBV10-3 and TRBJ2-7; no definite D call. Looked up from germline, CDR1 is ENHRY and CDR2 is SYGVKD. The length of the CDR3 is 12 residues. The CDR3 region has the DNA TGTGCCATCAGCTTAGGTGACCAACCGGGCAACTTC. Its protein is CAISLGDQPGNF.

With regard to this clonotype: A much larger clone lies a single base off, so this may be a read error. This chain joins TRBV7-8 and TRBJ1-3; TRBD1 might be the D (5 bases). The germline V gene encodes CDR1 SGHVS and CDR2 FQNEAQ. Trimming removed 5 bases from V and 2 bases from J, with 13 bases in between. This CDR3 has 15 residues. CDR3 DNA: TGTGCCAGCAGCCTAACGCAGGGCACTGGAAACACCATATATTTT. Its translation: CASSLTQGTGNTIYF.

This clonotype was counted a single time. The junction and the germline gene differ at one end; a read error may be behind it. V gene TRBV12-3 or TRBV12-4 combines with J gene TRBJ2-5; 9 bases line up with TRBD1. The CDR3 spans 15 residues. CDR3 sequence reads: CAISETGQGHETQYF. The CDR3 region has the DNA TGTGCCATCAGTGAGACGGGACAGGGCCACGAGACCCAGTACTTC.

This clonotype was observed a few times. CDR3 sequence: CASSFRDRGVHQPQHF. In nucleotides, the CDR3 is TGTGCCAGCAGCTTCCGGGACAGGGGGGTTCATCAGCCCCAGCATTTT. The chain joins TRBV7-2 to TRBJ1-5, with 11 bases lining up with TRBD1. There are 16 residues in the CDR3. V shed 3 bases, J shed 5 bases, and the junction held 6 bases outside the gene matches. Per germline, CDR1 SGHTA and CDR2 FQGNSA.

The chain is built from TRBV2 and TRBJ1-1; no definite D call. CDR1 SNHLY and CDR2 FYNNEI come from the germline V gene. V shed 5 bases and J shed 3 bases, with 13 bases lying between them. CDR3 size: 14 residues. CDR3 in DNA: TGTGCCAGCAGTCCCTGGGGAGGCGACACTGAAGCTTTCTTT. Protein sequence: CASSPWGGDTEAFF. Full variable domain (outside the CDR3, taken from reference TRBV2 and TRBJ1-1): EPEVTQTPSHQVTQMGQEVILRCVPISNHLYFYWYRQILGQKVEFLVSFYNNEISEKSEIFDDQFSVERPDGSNFTLKIRSTKLEDSAMYFCASSPWGGDTEAFFGQGTRLTVV.

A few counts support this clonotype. The CDR3 sequence is CASSLARGFAYEQYF. CDR3 bases: TGCGCCAGCAGCTTGGCCCGGGGATTCGCCTACGAGCAGTACTTC. V and J are TRBV5-1 and TRBJ2-7, with D perhaps TRBD2 (5 bases). There are 15 residues in the CDR3. V lost 0 bases to trimming and J lost 2 bases, with 12 bases between them. Germline V lookup: CDR1 SGHRS, CDR2 YFSETQ.

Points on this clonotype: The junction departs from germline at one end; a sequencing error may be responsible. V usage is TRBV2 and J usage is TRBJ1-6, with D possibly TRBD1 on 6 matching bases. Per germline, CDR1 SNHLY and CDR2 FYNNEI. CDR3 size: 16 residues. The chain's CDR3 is CASSEAQTGPNSPLHF. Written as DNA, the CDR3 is TGTGCCAGCAGCGAAGCGCAGACAGGTCCTAATTCACCCCTCCACTTT.

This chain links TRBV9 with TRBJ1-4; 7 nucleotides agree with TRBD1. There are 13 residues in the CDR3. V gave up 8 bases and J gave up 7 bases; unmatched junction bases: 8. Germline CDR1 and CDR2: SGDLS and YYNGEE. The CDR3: CASGDREGEKLFF. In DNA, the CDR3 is TGTGCCAGTGGTGACAGGGAAGGTGAAAAACTGTTTTTT.

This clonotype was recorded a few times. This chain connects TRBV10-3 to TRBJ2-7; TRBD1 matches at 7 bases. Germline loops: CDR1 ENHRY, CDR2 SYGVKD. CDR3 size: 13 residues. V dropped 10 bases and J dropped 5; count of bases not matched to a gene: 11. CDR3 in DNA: TGTGCCAGCGTTAGTACAGGGGCCCACGAGCAGTACTTC. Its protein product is CASVSTGAHEQYF.

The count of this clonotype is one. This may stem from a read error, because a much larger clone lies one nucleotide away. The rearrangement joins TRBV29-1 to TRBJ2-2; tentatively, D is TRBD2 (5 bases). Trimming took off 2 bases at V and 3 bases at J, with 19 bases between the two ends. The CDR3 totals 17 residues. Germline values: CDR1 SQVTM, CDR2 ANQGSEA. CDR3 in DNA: TGCAGCGTTGAATTCCCCGGAGGCAGGCGATACACCGGGGAGCTGTTTTTT. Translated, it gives CSVEFPGGRRYTGELFF.

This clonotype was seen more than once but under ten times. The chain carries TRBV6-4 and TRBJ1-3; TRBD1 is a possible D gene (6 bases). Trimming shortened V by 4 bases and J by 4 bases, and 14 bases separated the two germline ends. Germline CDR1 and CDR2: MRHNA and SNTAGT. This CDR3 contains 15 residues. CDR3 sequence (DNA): TGTGCCAGCAGTGTCCCAACAGGGCGCGGAAACACCATATATTTT. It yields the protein CASSVPTGRGNTIYF.